The entry below gives a single TCR beta chain sequence along with its context. Its antigen is currently not known. Per-base quality was not reported, and no clone a single base away is much larger than it. Per the germline V gene, SGHRS is the CDR1 and YFSETQ is the CDR2. The CDR3 goes from the cysteine to the phenylalanine over 14 residues. Left in the record is the CDR3 DNA by itself, 42 bases read in frame from the first base. V loses 3 bases of germline sequence and J loses 4 bases, and the interval between the two ends is 13 bases. The cohort was made up of 500 to 800 healthy bone marrow donors. Cohort members were all nominally healthy when sampled, although unrecorded immune exposures were likely present. The donor tested CMV seropositive and was one of the 289 seropositive cohort members. Each donor provided a peripheral blood sample, and peripheral blood mononuclear cells were used for TCR beta sequencing. Genomic DNA extraction from the blood cell samples was performed with the Qiagen DNeasy Blood Extraction Kit.

The library came from the immunoSEQ multiplex PCR assay. For the multiplex PCR, a mixture combining 60 forward primers for TCR Vbeta segments and 13 reverse primers for TCR Jbeta segments was used. Amplification of the CDR3 region of rearranged TCR beta genes was performed with a multiplex PCR assay on genomic DNA. The Illumina HiSeq System was used to sequence the amplified TCR beta libraries as 87-base-pair reads. On the authors' methods: A later analysis tallied around 82 million unique TCR beta chains across the approximately 670 repertoires, and some 12 million of those chains were shared by two or more donors. Raw reads were error-corrected and collapsed into unique sequences with a nearest-neighbor algorithm that merged closely related sequences to remove PCR and sequencing errors. CDR3 sequences were aligned to IMGT reference sequences to assign V, D and J gene segments. For a sequence to be retained, at least a six-nucleotide match to both a V gene segment and a J gene segment was required. A rearrangement was called productive if the CDR3 had no stop codons and remained in frame with V and J, and every other rearrangement was called non-productive. Following IMGT convention, CDR3 was defined as the stretch from the second conserved V-encoded cysteine up to the conserved J-encoded phenylalanine. The earlier analysis of 500 to 750 of the donors excluded any sequence lacking an unambiguous match to a single V gene segment. In an earlier analysis of about 590 of the donors, a V segment was called functional when productive rearrangements were above 56.7%, and segregating when the standard deviation between donors exceeded 5%. A statistical classification framework was built to diagnose cytomegalovirus status from the catalog of TCR beta chain sequences. V and J gene assignment, in a later analysis, came from comparing TCR nucleotide sequences with IMGT/GENE-DB human TR gene sequences. Using the TCRdist pipeline, a later analysis assigned CDR3 sequences along with most-parsimonious VDJ recombination scenarios. In a later analysis, each TCR beta chain was defined by its CDR3 amino acid sequence together with its V-gene family, and reads lacking a unique V-gene family were excluded. As a way to deal with suspected cross-contamination and a sequencing artifact, a later analysis dropped 450 to 700 nucleotide sequences that were highly shared and had low generation probability. A later analysis calculated a clonal expansion index for each public chain from normalized within-repertoire ranks of inferred template counts. Generation probabilities in a later analysis came from a VDJ recombination model fitted to out-of-frame rearrangements, and those results were checked against IGoR. Hypergeometric tests were used in a later analysis to score TCR-TCR, TCR-HLA and TCR-CMV co-occurrence, with a repertoire-size bias correction applied to the TCR pairs. In a later analysis, false discovery rates were estimated by permuting HLA or CMV assignments 20 times. A later analysis grouped co-occurring TCRs with DBSCAN, adding TCRdist sequence similarity when clustering within HLA-allele-positive subsets. Repertoires with fewer than 30,000 or more than 120,000 public chains, plus five repertoires with anomalous nucleotide sharing, were excluded from co-occurrence clustering. TCRdb took this table from immuneACCESS and kept in-frame rearrangements with V and J called. Such tables lack part of the clones; where checked against another copy, unresolved V genes explain under half of the gap, and the rest is unexplained. The DNA was the basis for D and trimming; V, J and clone size are from that table. This sample comprises about 60,000 clones, around three quarters of them detected only once. The ten largest clonotypes hold approximately 3.4% of the sample.

This entry belongs to a study of cytomegalovirus exposure and HLA in healthy donors (dated by TCRdb to the late 2010s). Regarding the complete study: An earlier analysis of several hundred of the donors reported more than 250 Gb of sequence data and roughly 110 million unique TCR beta sequences from about 200 million T cells. An early release covering roughly 640 HLA-typed donors comprised around 300 gigabases of sequencing data and roughly 86 million unique TCR sequences. Of the 350 to 450 genotyped donors, around 81% fell in the genetic ancestry cluster associated with self-reported Caucasian donors. The study aimed to test whether signatures of past pathogen exposure could be identified by cataloging public T cell receptors. Using immunosequencing, the study profiled T cell repertoires from about 620 subjects and related those repertoires to cytomegalovirus serostatus. Along with the roughly 670-subject first cohort, a separate validation cohort of over a hundred different subjects was used. To predict cytomegalovirus infection status, the study brought together high-throughput TCR immunosequencing, statistical association of individual TCRs with disease status, and machine learning. To study patterns of TCR occurrence, a later analysis re-analyzed previously published TCR beta repertoires from more than 550 donors and added high-resolution HLA genotyping. The later analysis used no new phenotypic data to find candidate immune exposures, relying instead on TCR beta sequences and their occurrence across donors. An earlier analysis of some 500 of the donors used high-throughput TCR beta sequencing to judge whether each TCR beta V gene segment behaved as functional or pseudogenic. Alongside the repertoire data, information on donor age, sex, ethnicity and CMV serostatus was compiled. A later genetic analysis took genome-wide SNP genotypes for about 65% of the 666 donors and used that subset as a discovery cohort. All discovery cohort repertoires had been generated on a single sequencing platform. Both class I and class II loci were covered by HLA typing, at four-digit resolution. The number of typed donors differed by locus: about 620-640 for A, B, C, DRB1 and DQB1; 500 to 550 for DQA1; 606 for DPA1; and roughly 470 for DPB1. Four to six DR-DQ haplotypes were handled as single units for association and clustering, since linkage in the cohort was strong. Across 300 to 500 genotyped donors of the cohort, an average of about 250,000 unique TCR beta nucleotide sequences per donor were sequenced, and roughly 18% of those sequences were non-productive. General findings and caveats noted by the study authors: In vitro tests confirmed that a few of the cytomegalovirus-associated TCR beta chains recognize cytomegalovirus antigens. The authors suggested that the approach could potentially be generalized to other disease states and immunological phenotypes. In an earlier analysis of a few hundred of the donors, most TCR beta V segments were observed in productive rearrangements about 90% or about 30% of the time, broadly matching IMGT annotations. Compared with the roughly 670-donor mean, donors in an Asian-associated ancestry cluster had fewer N-insertions in productive TCRs, according to a later genetic analysis. In a later analysis, several top co-occurrence clusters were reported to appear linked to parvovirus B19, influenza, CMV and Epstein-Barr virus. A group of highly shared sequence variants was considered likely to be a technical artifact of the sequencing pipeline. While some public TCRs were present in many individuals, most TCR sequences turned up only very rarely across donors. Approximately 18 rarely observed V segments, including chromosome 9 orphons, were excluded from the earlier analysis of approximately 500 of the donors because counts were too low. Correlated functional status among segregating V segments might be attributable to linkage disequilibrium, but an unknown experimental factor could not be ruled out. V-gene and J-gene trimming of TCR beta chains was associated with a missense DCLRE1C variant in a later genetic analysis, and the association was replicated in an independent cohort. The study gave a list of some 150 TCR beta chains associated with cytomegalovirus. According to a later analysis, most CMV-associated TCR beta chains appeared to be HLA-restricted, and the HLA associations seemed to be driven largely by CMV exposure. In both the original and validation cohorts, the classifier was reported to diagnose cytomegalovirus status with high specificity and sensitivity. A later analysis found that HLA-associated TCR beta chains were more clonally expanded and had lower generation probabilities than equally common non-associated chains. Because the 87-base-pair reads could not distinguish some IMGT-functional V segments, including TRBV6-2 and TRBV6-3, those segments were excluded. In a later analysis, about 17,000 TCR beta sequences were associated with specific HLA alleles at a false discovery rate of 0.05. This cohort had only TCR beta chains sequenced, and the lack of alpha or paired-chain data limited which features could be detected. In a later analysis, TCR association rates were found to vary across HLA loci, with the most associated TCRs seen for DRB1 alleles and the fewest for HLA-C alleles. The only immune exposure information available for the cohort was CMV serostatus. Presence/absence analyses assumed roughly uniform sequencing depth across donors, an assumption that may not hold. A further reported finding was that TCR beta sequences accurately predicted the HLA-A and HLA-B alleles for most subjects in the first cohort. Because HLA typing was missing for some donors at each locus, association tests included only the typed subset. When HLA alleles, especially DR and DQ, strongly co-occurred, TCR associations were difficult to assign to individual alleles.

Sample: PBMCs. The sequence links TRBV5-1 to TRBJ1-2; TRBD1 is possibly the D segment (5 matching bases). This receptor was taken from a woman in her thirties or forties in good health and CMV-seropositive. The nucleotide sequence is given as TGCGCCAGCAGCTCAGCAGTAAGGGGCTATGGCTACACCTTC. Translated, this is CASSSAVRGYGYTF.